What follows is one T cell receptor beta chain and its context. Its target antigen remains unknown. Per-nucleotide qualities are absent, and no much larger clonotype sits a single base away. The donors belonged to the validation cohort of around 130 subjects, which was separate from the approximately 700-subject first cohort. This sample stems from a study of cytomegalovirus exposure and HLA in healthy donors listed by TCRdb under 2017. The study in broad terms: According to a later analysis, one platform produced both the 110 or so validation repertoires and the approximately 670 repertoires of the first cohort. To predict cytomegalovirus infection status, the study combined high-throughput TCR immunosequencing, statistical association of individual TCRs with disease status, and machine learning. Along with the approximately 620-subject first cohort, a separate validation cohort of over a hundred different subjects was used. The aim of the study was to test whether cataloging public T cell receptors could identify signatures of past pathogen exposure.

The library was built by means of the immunoSEQ multiplex PCR assay. In the original analysis: To diagnose cytomegalovirus status from the catalog of TCR beta chain sequences, a statistical classification framework was built. This is the immuneACCESS table as TCRdb keeps it, with only in-frame sequences that have V and J called. A part of the clones is gone; compared with another copy, unresolved V genes explain less than half, and the rest is unexplained. That table gives V, J and clone size, and the DNA gave D and trimming. A total of 150,000 to 200,000 clones appear in this sample, approximately 96% of them only once. Approximately 0.82% of the sample is in the top ten clones. Results the study describes overall, beyond this receptor: While some public TCRs were present in many individuals, most TCR sequences turned up only very rarely across donors. In vitro tests confirmed that a few of the cytomegalovirus-associated TCR beta chains recognize cytomegalovirus antigens. The study listed 164 TCR beta chains as associated with cytomegalovirus. The classifier was reported to diagnose cytomegalovirus status with high specificity and sensitivity in both the original and validation cohorts. A later analysis found that TCRs clustered in the first cohort also tended to co-occur in the 120 validation repertoires, with approximately 95% of cluster scores above 0. A later analysis lacked HLA typing for the validation cohort, so it scored co-occurrence in that cohort across all 130 or so repertoires. It was suggested by the authors that the approach could potentially be generalized to other disease states and immunological phenotypes.

The CDR3 goes from the cysteine to the phenylalanine over 15 residues. Left in the record is the CDR3 DNA by itself, 45 bases read in frame from the first base. CDR1 ENHRY and CDR2 SYGVKD are derived from the germline V gene. V trim: 10 bases; J trim: 6 bases; unmatched bases: 11. Input material: PBMCs. The clonotype was recovered from a woman between 18 and 30 years old in good health and CMV-seronegative. Here the chain combines TRBV10-3 and TRBJ1-6; the central 8 bases match TRBD1. The DNA sequence follows: TGTGCCACGAACGAGCAACAGGGGGGTAATTCACCCCTCCACTTT. This codes for CATNEQQGGNSPLHF.